This T cell receptor (beta chain) appears in the sequencing data of a study of T cells in Graves' hyperthyroidism and ophthalmopathy. Study as a whole: Peripheral blood was obtained at initial diagnosis, preceding any treatment.

TCR beta CDR3 regions were amplified from RNA. RT-PCR in the first round (using the HTBI primer set) targeted the TCR CDR3. Each CDR3 protein gets one entry after TCRdb re-called the multiplex PCR reads with MiXCR. The table lists more than 550,000 distinct CDR3 sequences, roughly 20% of them singletons, with approximately 15% in the top ten. Study-level findings and limits: Blood also carried most thyroid clonotypes expanded above 0.001.

About this clonotype: The target antigen is unknown.

Uncontrolled infection, other autoimmune disease, pregnancy or lactation disqualified patients from enrolment. Thyroid ultrasound, orbital computed tomography, clinical symptoms, and serum thyroxine and TRAb underpinned diagnoses. The CDR3 sequence is 13 residues long. V lost 6 bases to trimming and J lost 4 bases, with 13 bases between them. Germline V gene lookup returns CDR1 DFQATT and CDR2 SNEGSKA (reference sequence). The clonotype originates from a woman in her forties or fifties with Graves' hyperthyroidism that later progressed to Graves' ophthalmopathy. V is TRBV20-1 and J is TRBJ1-5; possibly TRBD1 for D (6 bases). Sequencing was done on a sample of blood. CDR3 residues: CSAHEGGNQPQHF. The CDR3 DNA reads as TGCAGTGCCCATGAGGGGGGGAATCAGCCCCAGCATTTT.